This T cell receptor (beta chain) was identified during a study of response to subunit inactivated influenza vaccine. A remark on this clonotype: Its target is unknown. The DNA is left out, because the CDR3 cannot be placed on it with certainty; the CDR3 is given as TCRdb lists it.

TCRdb independently ran MiXCR on the RT-PCR reads; one entry per CDR3 protein. This table holds 400,000 to 650,000 distinct CDR3 sequences, less than 7.5% found once. The study, taken as a whole, reports: Authors suggested seasonal influenza vaccinations each recruit few new T cells.

Germline CDR1 MDHEN, CDR2 SYDVKM. The CDR3 region is 11 residues in length, termini included. This rearrangement joins TRBV28 to TRBJ2-3; the table gives TRBD1 as D, unverified against the DNA. The sample consisted of PBMCs from blood, taken 23 months after vaccination. The clonotype was recovered from a man between 50 and 75 years old who received an inactivated influenza vaccine. The CDR3 reads CATVGQGNTYF.